This is a list of T cell receptor beta chains from one sample in a study of T-cell memory formation after mild COVID-19. TCRdb recomputed calls from the 5' RACE reads with MiXCR, one row per CDR3 protein. The table lists 350,000 to 500,000 distinct CDR3 sequences, 20% of them singletons. Material for sequencing was PBMCs or a T cell subset sorted from them (not recorded which). The source is an adult woman who had mild COVID-19 (a few samples of this study predate the infection). Cell type and time point are not known. The CDR3 runs from the conserved cysteine through the conserved F or W. Fields, in order: clone size, J gene, D gene, V gene, CDR3 protein, CDR3 DNA. A D gene is named only where the DNA matches it firmly. Only part of the rows carry a size: once, few, many, or a class if the clone is expanded.

>-|TRBJ1-3|-|TRBV30
CAWRPFSGNTIYF
TGTGCCTGGAGACCTTTCTCTGGAAACACCATATATTTT
>-|TRBJ1-6|-|TRBV27
CASSQRDSPLHF
TGTGCCAGCTCCCAACGGGATTCACCCCTCCACTTT
>-|TRBJ2-2|TRBD2|TRBV7-2
CASSTRLALNTGELFF
TGTGCCAGCAGTACGCGACTAGCCCTGAACACCGGGGAGCTGTTTTTT
>-|TRBJ1-1|TRBD1|TRBV13
CASSPTGGGEAFF
TGTGCCAGCAGCCCAACAGGGGGCGGTGAAGCTTTCTTT
>many|TRBJ1-1|TRBD1|TRBV7-2
CASTPGQSFMNTEAFF
TGTGCCAGCACCCCGGGACAGTCATTTATGAACACTGAAGCTTTCTTT
>-|TRBJ1-1|-|TRBV7-2
CASSFGPTPGFSEAFF
TGTGCCAGCAGCTTCGGACCGACCCCAGGGTTTTCTGAAGCTTTCTTT
>-|TRBJ2-7|-|TRBV6-6
CASSYSPRGREQYF
TGTGCCAGCAGTTACTCGCCCCGGGGGCGCGAGCAGTACTTC
>-|TRBJ2-5|TRBD2|TRBV11-2
CASSLETGTKETQYF
TGTGCCAGCAGCTTAGAAACCGGGACTAAAGAGACCCAGTACTTC
>many|TRBJ2-3|TRBD2|TRBV11-2
CASSQGLARKDTQYF
TGTGCCAGCAGCCAGGGACTAGCAAGGAAAGATACGCAGTATTTT
>many|TRBJ1-6|-|TRBV7-9
CASSLSQGSSPLHF
TGTGCCAGCAGCTTAAGCCAGGGTAGTTCACCCCTCCACTTT
>-|TRBJ2-7|TRBD1|TRBV12-3/TRBV12-4
CASSFGTGASYEQYF
TGTGCCAGCAGTTTCGGGACAGGGGCCTCCTACGAGCAGTACTTC
>-|TRBJ2-4|-|TRBV29-1
CSAESPTGARVIQYF
TGCAGCGCCGAGAGCCCGACAGGAGCTAGGGTCATTCAGTACTTC
>once|TRBJ1-1|-|TRBV29-1
CSGNQLNTEAFF
TGCAGCGGAAATCAGTTGAACACTGAAGCTTTCTTT
>-|TRBJ1-1|-|TRBV27
CASRNRGGMNTEAFF
TGTGCCAGCCGAAATAGGGGAGGGATGAACACTGAAGCTTTCTTT
>few|TRBJ2-7|-|TRBV12-3/TRBV12-4
CASSRGPPQVHEQYF
TGTGCCAGCAGCCGGGGACCCCCGCAGGTCCACGAGCAGTACTTC
>-|TRBJ1-1|-|TRBV4-3
CASSLLDTGTEAFF
TGCGCCAGCAGCCTCCTAGACACTGGCACTGAAGCTTTCTTT
>few|TRBJ2-6|-|TRBV3-1
CASSLHEAGANVLTF
TGTGCCAGCAGCCTCCATGAAGCTGGGGCCAACGTCCTGACTTTC
>few|TRBJ2-1|-|TRBV5-6
CASSLMSGKGDNEQFF
TGTGCCAGCAGCTTGATGTCGGGGAAGGGGGACAATGAGCAGTTCTTC
>-|TRBJ2-5|-|TRBV5-1
CASSSGAPETQYF
TGCGCCAGCAGCTCGGGGGCCCCAGAGACCCAGTACTTC
>-|TRBJ1-3|-|TRBV7-9
CASSHRQSGNTIYF
TGTGCCAGCAGCCATAGACAGTCTGGAAACACCATATATTTT
>-|TRBJ1-1|-|TRBV7-9
CASSRMGNEAFF
TGTGCCAGCAGTCGAATGGGGAATGAAGCTTTCTTT
>-|TRBJ2-5|-|TRBV7-9
CASSPGQKQETQYF
TGTGCCAGCAGCCCCGGACAGAAGCAAGAGACCCAGTACTTC
>few|TRBJ1-1|-|TRBV7-3
CASSLSGMEAFF
TGTGCCAGCAGCTTATCTGGGATGGAAGCTTTCTTT
>-|TRBJ1-2|TRBD1|TRBV20-1
CSAAGTDYGYTF
TGCAGTGCCGCCGGGACAGACTATGGCTACACCTTC
>-|TRBJ2-1|-|TRBV13
CASSSHAQGGSYNEQFF
TGTGCCAGCAGCTCCCACGCCCAGGGTGGCTCCTACAATGAGCAGTTCTTC
>-|TRBJ2-7|TRBD2|TRBV5-5
CASSLALGLASEQYF
TGTGCCAGCAGCTTGGCCTTAGGACTAGCAAGCGAGCAGTACTTC
>-|TRBJ1-1|-|TRBV4-2
CASSQSQVPNTEAFF
TGTGCCAGCAGCCAATCCCAGGTCCCAAACACTGAAGCTTTCTTT
>-|TRBJ2-7|-|TRBV20-1
CSAKPGRNSYEQYF
TGCAGTGCTAAGCCGGGACGGAACTCCTACGAGCAGTACTTC
>-|TRBJ1-1|TRBD1|TRBV5-6
CASSGWTGRNTEAFF
TGTGCCAGCAGCGGGTGGACAGGGCGAAACACTGAAGCTTTCTTT
>-|TRBJ2-2|-|TRBV7-2
CASSLDFGTYATGELFF
TGTGCCAGCAGCTTAGATTTTGGGACCTACGCAACCGGGGAGCTGTTTTTT
>-|TRBJ2-7|TRBD1|TRBV12-3/TRBV12-4
CASSLGTGAPEKEQYF
TGTGCCAGCAGTTTAGGGACAGGGGCGCCCGAAAAGGAGCAGTACTTC
>-|TRBJ1-2|-|TRBV9
CASSVEGWDTHGYTF
TGTGCCAGCAGCGTAGAGGGGTGGGACACCCACGGCTACACCTTC
>-|TRBJ1-2|-|TRBV12-3/TRBV12-4
CASNEGPGWGYTF
TGTGCCAGCAACGAGGGACCCGGCTGGGGCTACACCTTC
>few|TRBJ1-1|-|TRBV5-1
CASSWGDGRPNTEAFF
TGCGCCAGCAGCTGGGGGGATGGGAGGCCGAACACTGAAGCTTTCTTT
>-|TRBJ2-7|-|TRBV5-4
CASSPGYGANEQYF
TGTGCCAGCAGCCCCGGATACGGTGCGAACGAGCAGTACTTC
>-|TRBJ2-2|-|TRBV9
CASSVGLTGELFF
TGTGCCAGCAGCGTAGGGCTTACCGGGGAGCTGTTTTTT
>-|TRBJ2-7|-|TRBV7-2
CASSLVKGEQYF
TGTGCCAGCAGCTTAGTCAAGGGGGAGCAGTACTTC
>few|TRBJ1-5|-|TRBV7-9
CASSSTDQPQHF
TGTGCCAGCAGCTCGACGGATCAGCCCCAGCATTTT
>-|TRBJ2-5|-|TRBV7-6
CASSGRDRKETQYF
TGTGCCAGCAGCGGGCGGGACAGAAAAGAGACCCAGTACTTC
>-|TRBJ1-1|-|TRBV3-1
CASSQVWGSTEAFF
TGTGCCAGCAGCCAAGTTTGGGGGTCCACTGAAGCTTTCTTT
>few|TRBJ2-7|TRBD2|TRBV24-1
CATSDTSGTYEQYF
TGTGCCACCAGTGACACTAGCGGGACCTACGAGCAGTACTTC
>-|TRBJ2-1|TRBD2|TRBV19
CASTGRGIYNEQFF
TGTGCCAGTACGGGGAGGGGTATTTACAATGAGCAGTTCTTC
>few|TRBJ1-1|-|TRBV4-2
CASSQGSSGWATEAFF
TGTGCCAGCAGCCAAGGTTCTTCAGGGTGGGCCACTGAAGCTTTCTTT
>-|TRBJ2-3|-|TRBV5-1
CASSLGSGGSTDTQYF
TGCGCCAGCAGCTTGGGTAGCGGAGGGAGCACAGATACGCAGTATTTT
>-|TRBJ2-7|-|TRBV12-3/TRBV12-4
CASSLWSPQYF
TGTGCCAGCAGTTTATGGTCTCCGCAGTACTTC
>-|TRBJ1-1|TRBD1|TRBV28
CASRAPETGEDEAFF
TGTGCCAGCAGGGCCCCGGAGACAGGGGAGGACGAAGCTTTCTTT
>few|TRBJ2-5|TRBD1|TRBV4-1
CASSQEGQGKETQYF
TGCGCCAGCAGCCAAGAAGGACAGGGGAAAGAGACCCAGTACTTC
>-|TRBJ2-1|-|TRBV19
CASNPRWAASPYNEQFF
TGTGCCAGTAACCCCCGGTGGGCGGCCTCACCCTACAATGAGCAGTTCTTC